This T cell receptor (beta chain) was found in a study of response to subunit inactivated influenza vaccine. V gave up 5 bases and J gave up 1 base, with 11 bases separating them. Germline V CDR1 and CDR2: LNHNV, YYDKDF (reference sequence). The CDR3 runs to 14 residues. Each CDR3 protein gets one entry after TCRdb re-called the RT-PCR reads with MiXCR. The table includes a few hundred thousand distinct CDR3 sequences, 11% detected once. Separately, the same data were catalogued under a study of T cells expressing NK-cell markers. That source notes: Libraries used 5'RACE template switching adding universal primer site and UMIs.

Specimen: PBMCs from blood, collected on the day of vaccination. The sequence was obtained from a man aged 45 to 65 who received an inactivated influenza vaccine. V usage is TRBV15 and J usage is TRBJ1-1; D is ambiguous. The CDR3 DNA reads as TGTGCCACCAGCCCTCGGAGGTGGAACACTGAAGCTTTCTTT. It is translated as CATSPRRWNTEAFF.